A selection of T cell receptor beta chains follows, all from one sample in a study of molecular identifiers for immune sequencing clone quantification. TCRdb called the PCR reads again in MiXCR, with one record for every CDR3 protein. The table lists hundreds of thousands of distinct CDR3 sequences, roughly 27% of them singletons. The sample comprised naive CD8+ T cells from blood, with Jurkat cell RNA spiked in. Source of these receptors: a human donor in good health. Some libraries in this study had Jurkat cell RNA spiked in. CDR3s include the opening cysteine and the closing phenylalanine or tryptophan. The D gene is left open where the match is weak. Clone size, where shown, is once, few, many, or a class for clones that have expanded.

V gene: TRBV2
D gene: NA
J gene: TRBJ1-2
clone size: few
CDR3 protein: CASSETRSYGYTF
CDR3 DNA: TGTGCCAGCAGTGAGACCAGATCGTATGGCTACACCTTC

V gene: TRBV19
D gene: TRBD1
J gene: TRBJ2-3
clone size: many
CDR3 protein: CASSSPTGYSTDTQYF
CDR3 DNA: TGTGCCAGTAGTAGCCCGACAGGGTATAGCACAGATACGCAGTATTTT

V gene: TRBV30
D gene: NA
J gene: TRBJ2-7
clone size: many
CDR3 protein: CAWSVSDFYEQYF
CDR3 DNA: TGTGCCTGGAGTGTATCAGATTTCTACGAGCAGTACTTC

V gene: TRBV10-1
D gene: NA
J gene: TRBJ1-1
clone size: few
CDR3 protein: CASRARGVGTEAFF
CDR3 DNA: TGCGCCAGCAGGGCCAGGGGTGTCGGCACTGAAGCTTTCTTT

V gene: TRBV5-1
D gene: TRBD1
J gene: TRBJ1-3
clone size: many
CDR3 protein: CASSLEGASGNTIYF
CDR3 DNA: TGCGCCAGCAGCTTGGAGGGGGCCTCTGGAAACACCATATATTTT

V gene: TRBV13
D gene: NA
J gene: TRBJ2-3
clone size: many
CDR3 protein: CASSPPPPGGDTQYF
CDR3 DNA: TGTGCCAGCAGCCCGCCTCCCCCTGGCGGTGATACGCAGTATTTT

V gene: TRBV27
D gene: NA
J gene: TRBJ1-5
clone size: many
CDR3 protein: CASSSDRPSSYSNQPQHF
CDR3 DNA: TGTGCCAGCAGTTCCGACAGGCCCTCATCCTATAGCAATCAGCCCCAGCATTTT

V gene: TRBV5-3
D gene: TRBD2
J gene: TRBJ2-7
clone size: NA
CDR3 protein: CASSSLGLAGTRYGQYF
CDR3 DNA: TGTGCCAGCAGCTCATTAGGACTAGCGGGGACGAGGTACGGGCAGTACTTC

V gene: TRBV11-2
D gene: NA
J gene: TRBJ2-3
clone size: many
CDR3 protein: CASSLNRDVDTQYF
CDR3 DNA: TGTGCCAGCAGCCTAAACAGGGACGTAGATACGCAGTATTTT

V gene: TRBV28
D gene: TRBD2
J gene: TRBJ2-2
clone size: NA
CDR3 protein: CASSPRLAGVQTGELFF
CDR3 DNA: TGTGCCAGCAGTCCCCGACTAGCGGGAGTACAAACCGGGGAGCTGTTTTTT

V gene: TRBV2
D gene: NA
J gene: TRBJ1-5
clone size: many
CDR3 protein: CASSVGVRGDQPQHF
CDR3 DNA: TGTGCCAGCAGTGTTGGGGTCAGGGGAGATCAGCCCCAGCATTTT

V gene: TRBV7-2
D gene: NA
J gene: TRBJ1-1
clone size: many
CDR3 protein: CASSFMTGNTEAFF
CDR3 DNA: TGTGCCAGCAGCTTCATGACAGGGAACACTGAAGCTTTCTTT